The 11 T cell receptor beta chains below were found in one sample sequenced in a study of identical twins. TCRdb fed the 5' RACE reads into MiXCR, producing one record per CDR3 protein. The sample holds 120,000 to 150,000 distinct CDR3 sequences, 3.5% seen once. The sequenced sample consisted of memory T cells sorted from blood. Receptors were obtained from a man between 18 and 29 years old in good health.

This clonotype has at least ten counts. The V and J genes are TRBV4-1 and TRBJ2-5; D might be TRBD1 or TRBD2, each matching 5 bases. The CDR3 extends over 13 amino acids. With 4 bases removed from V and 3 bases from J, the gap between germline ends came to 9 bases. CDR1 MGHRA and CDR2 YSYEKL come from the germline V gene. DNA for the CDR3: TGCGCCAGCAGCCCCCGGGACGAAGAGACCCAGTACTTC. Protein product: CASSPRDEETQYF.

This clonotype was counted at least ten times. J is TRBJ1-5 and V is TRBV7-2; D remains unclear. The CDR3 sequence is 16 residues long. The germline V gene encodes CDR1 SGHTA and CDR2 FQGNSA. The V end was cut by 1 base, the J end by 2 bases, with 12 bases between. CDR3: CASSLVRGLGNQPQHF. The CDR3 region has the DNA TGTGCCAGCAGCTTAGTGCGCGGCCTGGGCAATCAGCCCCAGCATTTT.

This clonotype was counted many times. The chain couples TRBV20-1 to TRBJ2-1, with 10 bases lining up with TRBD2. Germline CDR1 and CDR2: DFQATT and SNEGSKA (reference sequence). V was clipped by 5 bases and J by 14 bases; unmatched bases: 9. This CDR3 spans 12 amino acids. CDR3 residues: CSAPSVLAGEFF. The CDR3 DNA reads TGCAGTGCTCCTTCGGTCCTAGCGGGAGAGTTCTTC.

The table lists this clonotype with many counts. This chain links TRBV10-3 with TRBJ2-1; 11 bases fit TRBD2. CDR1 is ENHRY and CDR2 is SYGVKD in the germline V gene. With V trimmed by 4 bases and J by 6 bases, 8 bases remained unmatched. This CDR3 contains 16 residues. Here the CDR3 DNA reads TGTGCCATCAGTGGGCTAGCGGGAGGACGATCCAATGAGCAGTTCTTC. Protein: CAISGLAGGRSNEQFF.

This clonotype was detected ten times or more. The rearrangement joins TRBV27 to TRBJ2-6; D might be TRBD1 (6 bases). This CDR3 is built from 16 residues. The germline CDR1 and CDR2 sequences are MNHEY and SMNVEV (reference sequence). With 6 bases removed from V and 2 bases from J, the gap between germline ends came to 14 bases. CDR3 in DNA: TGTGCCAGCAGCCCCGACAGGTTACCTGGGGCCAACGTCCTGACTTTC. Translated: CASSPDRLPGANVLTF.

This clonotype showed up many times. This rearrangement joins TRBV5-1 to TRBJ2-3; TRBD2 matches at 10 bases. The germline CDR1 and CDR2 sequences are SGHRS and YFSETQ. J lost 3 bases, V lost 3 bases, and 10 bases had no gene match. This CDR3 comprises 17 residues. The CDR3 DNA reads TGCGCCAGCAGCTGGACGACAGCTAGCGGGGGTACAGATACGCAGTATTTT. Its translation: CASSWTTASGGTDTQYF.

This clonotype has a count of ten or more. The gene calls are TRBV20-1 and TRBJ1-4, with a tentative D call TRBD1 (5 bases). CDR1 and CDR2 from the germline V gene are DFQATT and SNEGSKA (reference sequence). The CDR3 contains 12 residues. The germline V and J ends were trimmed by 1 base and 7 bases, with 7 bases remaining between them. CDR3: CSARVGREKLFF. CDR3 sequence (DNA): TGCAGTGCTAGAGTGGGGCGTGAAAAACTGTTTTTT.

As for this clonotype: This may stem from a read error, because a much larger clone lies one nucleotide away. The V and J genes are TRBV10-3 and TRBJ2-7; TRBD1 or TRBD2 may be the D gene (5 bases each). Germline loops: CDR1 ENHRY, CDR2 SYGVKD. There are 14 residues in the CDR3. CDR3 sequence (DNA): TGTGCCATCAGTGATGGGACCCACTCCTACGAGCGGTACTTC. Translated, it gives CAISDGTHSYERYF.

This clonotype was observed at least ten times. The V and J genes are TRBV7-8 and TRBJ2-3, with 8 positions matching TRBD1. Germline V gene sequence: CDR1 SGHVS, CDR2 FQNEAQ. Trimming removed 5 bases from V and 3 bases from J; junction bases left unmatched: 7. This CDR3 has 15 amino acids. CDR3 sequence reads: CASSVQGGWTDTQYF. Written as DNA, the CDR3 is TGTGCCAGCAGCGTACAGGGGGGTTGGACAGATACGCAGTATTTT.

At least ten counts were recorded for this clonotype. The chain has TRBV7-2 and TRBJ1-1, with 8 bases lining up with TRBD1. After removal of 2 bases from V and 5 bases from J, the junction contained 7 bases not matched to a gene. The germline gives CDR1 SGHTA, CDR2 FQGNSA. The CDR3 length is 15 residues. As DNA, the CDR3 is TGTGCCAGCAGCTTAAGTGTACAGGGGGGAACTGAAGCTTTCTTT. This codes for CASSLSVQGGTEAFF.

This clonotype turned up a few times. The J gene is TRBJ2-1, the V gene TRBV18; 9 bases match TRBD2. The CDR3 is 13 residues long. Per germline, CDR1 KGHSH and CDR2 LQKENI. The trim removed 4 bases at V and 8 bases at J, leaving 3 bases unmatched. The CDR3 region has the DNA TGTGCCAGCTCACGGACTAGCGTTCATGAGCAGTTCTTC. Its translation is CASSRTSVHEQFF.